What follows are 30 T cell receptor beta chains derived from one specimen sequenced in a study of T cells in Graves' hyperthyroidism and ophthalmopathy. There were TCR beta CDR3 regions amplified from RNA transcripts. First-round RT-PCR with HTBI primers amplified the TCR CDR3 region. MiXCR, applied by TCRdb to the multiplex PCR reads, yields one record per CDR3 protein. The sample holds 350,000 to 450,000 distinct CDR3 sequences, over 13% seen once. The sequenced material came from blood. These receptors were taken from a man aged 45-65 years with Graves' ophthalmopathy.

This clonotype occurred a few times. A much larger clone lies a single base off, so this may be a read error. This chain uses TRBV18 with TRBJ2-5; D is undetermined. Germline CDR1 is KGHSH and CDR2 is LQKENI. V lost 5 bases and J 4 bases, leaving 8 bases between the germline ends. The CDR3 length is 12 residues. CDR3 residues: CASSTQTETQYF. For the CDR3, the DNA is TGTGCCAGCTCAACCCAGACAGAGACCCAGTACTTC. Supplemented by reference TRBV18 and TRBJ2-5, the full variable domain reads NAGVMQNPRHLVRRRGQEARLRCSPMKGHSHVYWYRQLPEEGLKFMVYLQKENIIDESGMPKERFSAEFPKEGPSILRIQQVVRGDSAAYFCASSTQTETQYFGPGTRLLVL.

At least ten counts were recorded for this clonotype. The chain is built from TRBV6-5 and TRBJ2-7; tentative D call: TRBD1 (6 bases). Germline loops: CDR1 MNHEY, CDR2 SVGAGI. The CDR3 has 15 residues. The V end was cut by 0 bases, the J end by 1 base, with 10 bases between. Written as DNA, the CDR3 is TGTGCCAGCAGTTACTCGGGCAGGGGTTCCTACGAGCAGTACTTC. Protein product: CASSYSGRGSYEQYF.

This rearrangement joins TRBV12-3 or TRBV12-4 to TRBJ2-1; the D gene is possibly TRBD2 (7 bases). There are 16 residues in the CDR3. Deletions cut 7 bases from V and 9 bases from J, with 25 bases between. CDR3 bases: TGTGCCAGCAAACTAGGCTCCGGGGGGCCGGCGGGTGAGCAGTTCTTC. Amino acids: CASKLGSGGPAGEQFF.

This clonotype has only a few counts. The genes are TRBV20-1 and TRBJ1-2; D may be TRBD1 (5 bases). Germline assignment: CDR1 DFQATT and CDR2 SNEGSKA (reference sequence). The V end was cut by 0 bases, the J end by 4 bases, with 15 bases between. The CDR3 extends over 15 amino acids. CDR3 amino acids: CSARDGAGVSYGYTF. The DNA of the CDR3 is TGCAGTGCTAGAGATGGTGCGGGGGTCTCCTATGGCTACACCTTC.

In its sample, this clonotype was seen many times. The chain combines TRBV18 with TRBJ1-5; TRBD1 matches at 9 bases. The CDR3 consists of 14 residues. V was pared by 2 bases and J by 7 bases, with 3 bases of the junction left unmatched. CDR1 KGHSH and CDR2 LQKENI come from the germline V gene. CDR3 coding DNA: TGTGCCAGCTCACCAGGACAGGGGACGCAGCCCCAGCATTTT. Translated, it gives CASSPGQGTQPQHF.

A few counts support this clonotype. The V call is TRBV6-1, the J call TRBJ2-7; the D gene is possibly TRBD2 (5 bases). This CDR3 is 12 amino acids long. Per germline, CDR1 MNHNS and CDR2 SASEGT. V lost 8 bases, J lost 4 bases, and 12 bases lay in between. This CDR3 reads CASVGSGYEQYF. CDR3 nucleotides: TGTGCCAGCGTGGGATCGGGATACGAGCAGTACTTC.

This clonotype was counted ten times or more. CDR3 region: CAWSEKRGQPQHF. The CDR3 DNA reads TGTGCCTGGAGCGAGAAACGCGGGCAGCCCCAGCATTTT. The V and J genes are TRBV30 and TRBJ1-5; unclear D gene. Trimming left V 3 bases short and J 7 bases short, with 13 bases between. CDR1 and CDR2 from the germline V gene are GTSNPN and SVGIG (reference sequence). This CDR3 comprises 13 residues.

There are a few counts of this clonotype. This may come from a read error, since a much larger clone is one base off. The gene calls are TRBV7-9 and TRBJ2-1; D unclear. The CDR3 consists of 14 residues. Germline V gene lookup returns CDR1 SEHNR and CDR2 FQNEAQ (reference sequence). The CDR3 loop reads CASGLGSRANEQFF. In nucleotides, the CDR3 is TGTGCCAGCGGCTTAGGGTCCCGAGCCAATGAGCAGTTCTTC.

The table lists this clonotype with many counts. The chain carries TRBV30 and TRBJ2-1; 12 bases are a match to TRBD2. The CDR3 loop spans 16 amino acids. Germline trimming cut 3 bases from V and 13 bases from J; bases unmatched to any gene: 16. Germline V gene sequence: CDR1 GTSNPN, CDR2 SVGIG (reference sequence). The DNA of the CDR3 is TGTGCCTGGAGCGCACCGGGGCTAGCGGGAGGGCCAGAACAGTTCTTC. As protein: CAWSAPGLAGGPEQFF.

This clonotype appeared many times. The CDR3 here is CASSGSREGDYGYTF. The CDR3, as DNA: TGTGCCAGCAGTGGATCCAGGGAAGGAGACTATGGCTACACCTTC. The rearrangement links TRBV6-1 to TRBJ1-2, with D possibly matching TRBD1 (5 bases). The V gene's germline CDR1 is MNHNS and CDR2 SASEGT. V dropped 4 bases and J dropped 3 bases, with 15 bases sitting between them. This CDR3 contains 15 residues.

This CDR3 is CASSQDTREPYEQYF. CDR3 DNA: TGCGCCAGCAGCCAAGATACTCGGGAACCCTACGAGCAGTACTTC. J is TRBJ2-7 and V is TRBV4-1, with D perhaps matching TRBD2 (5 bases). CDR3 length equals 15 residues. Germline CDR1 is MGHRA and CDR2 is YSYEKL. V lost 0 bases and J lost 2, with 11 bases in between.

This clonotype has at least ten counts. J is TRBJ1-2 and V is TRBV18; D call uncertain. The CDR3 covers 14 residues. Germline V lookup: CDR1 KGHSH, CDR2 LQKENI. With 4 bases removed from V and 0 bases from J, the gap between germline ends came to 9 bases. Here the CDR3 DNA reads TGTGCCAGCTCACTCCAGCGATCTAACTATGGCTACACCTTC. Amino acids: CASSLQRSNYGYTF.

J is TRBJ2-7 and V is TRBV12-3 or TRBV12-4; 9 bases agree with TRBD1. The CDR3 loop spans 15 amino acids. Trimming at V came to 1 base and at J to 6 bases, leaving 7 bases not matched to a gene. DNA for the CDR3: TGTGCCAGCAGTTTAGGTGGGGGACAGGGCGGCGAGCAGTACTTC. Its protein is CASSLGGGQGGEQYF.

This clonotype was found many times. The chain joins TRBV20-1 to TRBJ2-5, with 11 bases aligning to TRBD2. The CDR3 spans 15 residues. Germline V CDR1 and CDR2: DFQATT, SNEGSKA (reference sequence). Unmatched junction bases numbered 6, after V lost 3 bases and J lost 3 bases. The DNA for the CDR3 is TGCAGTGCTAGCGCGGGACTAGCGGACAAAGAGACCCAGTACTTC. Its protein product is CSASAGLADKETQYF.

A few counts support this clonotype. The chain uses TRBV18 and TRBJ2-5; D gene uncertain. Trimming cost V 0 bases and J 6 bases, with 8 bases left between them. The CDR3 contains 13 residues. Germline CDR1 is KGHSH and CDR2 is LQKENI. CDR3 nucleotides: TGTGCCAGCTCACCACCGAGCTTGAAGACCCAGTACTTC. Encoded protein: CASSPPSLKTQYF.

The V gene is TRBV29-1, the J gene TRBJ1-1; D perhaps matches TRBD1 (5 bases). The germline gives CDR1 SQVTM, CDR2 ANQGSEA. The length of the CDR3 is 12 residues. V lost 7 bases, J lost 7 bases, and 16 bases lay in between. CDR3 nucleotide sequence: TGCAGCGCCGGAGGCAGGGAGGTTGAAGCTTTCTTT. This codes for CSAGGREVEAFF. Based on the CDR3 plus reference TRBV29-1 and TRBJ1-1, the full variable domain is SAVISQKPSRDICQRGTSLTIQCQVDSQVTMMFWYRQQPGQSLTLIATANQGSEATYESGFVIDKFPISRPNLTFSTLTVSNMSPEDSSIYLCSAGGREVEAFFGQGTRLTVV.

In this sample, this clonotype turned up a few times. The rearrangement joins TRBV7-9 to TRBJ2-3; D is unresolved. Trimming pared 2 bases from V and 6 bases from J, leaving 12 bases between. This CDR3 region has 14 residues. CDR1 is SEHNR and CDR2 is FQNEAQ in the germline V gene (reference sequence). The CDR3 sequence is CASSLSGPLDTQYF. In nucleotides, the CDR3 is TGTGCCAGCAGCTTATCCGGGCCATTGGATACGCAGTATTTT.

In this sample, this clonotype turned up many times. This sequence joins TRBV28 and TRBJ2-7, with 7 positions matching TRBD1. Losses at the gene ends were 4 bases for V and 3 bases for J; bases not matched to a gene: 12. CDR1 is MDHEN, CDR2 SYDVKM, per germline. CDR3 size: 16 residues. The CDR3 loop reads CASSSTRTGDDYEQYF. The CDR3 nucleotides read TGTGCCAGCAGTTCGACTCGGACAGGCGATGACTACGAGCAGTACTTC.

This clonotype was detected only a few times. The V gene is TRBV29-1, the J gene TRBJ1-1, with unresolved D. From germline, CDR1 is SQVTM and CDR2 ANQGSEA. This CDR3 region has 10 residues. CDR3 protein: CSTRFDEAFF. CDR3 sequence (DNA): TGCAGTACCAGATTCGATGAAGCTTTCTTT. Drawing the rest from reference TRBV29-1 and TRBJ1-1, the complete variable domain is SAVISQKPSRDICQRGTSLTIQCQVDSQVTMMFWYRQQPGQSLTLIATANQGSEATYESGFVIDKFPISRPNLTFSTLTVSNMSPEDSSIYLCSTRFDEAFFGQGTRLTVV.

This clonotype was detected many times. CDR3 region: CSARVGGIAKNIQYF. Here the CDR3 DNA reads TGCAGTGCTAGAGTCGGAGGGATAGCCAAAAACATTCAGTACTTC. The chain links TRBV20-1 to TRBJ2-4; D is possibly TRBD2 (6 bases). The CDR3 sequence is 15 residues long. Germline V gene lookup returns CDR1 DFQATT and CDR2 SNEGSKA (reference sequence). V dropped 1 base and J dropped 0 bases, with 10 bases sitting between them.

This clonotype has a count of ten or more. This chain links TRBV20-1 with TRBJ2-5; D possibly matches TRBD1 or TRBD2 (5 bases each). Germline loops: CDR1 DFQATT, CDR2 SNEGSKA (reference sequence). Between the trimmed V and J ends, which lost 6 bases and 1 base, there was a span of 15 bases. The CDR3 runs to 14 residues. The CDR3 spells CSAPDLGAQETQYF. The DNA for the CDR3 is TGCAGTGCCCCCGACCTCGGGGCCCAAGAGACCCAGTACTTC.

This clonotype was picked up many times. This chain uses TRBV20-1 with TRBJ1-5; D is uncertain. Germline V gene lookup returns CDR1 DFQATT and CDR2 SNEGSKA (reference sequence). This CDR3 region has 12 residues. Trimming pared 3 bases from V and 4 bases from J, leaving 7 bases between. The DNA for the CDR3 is TGCAGTGCTAGGTCGCCGAATCAGCCCCAGCATTTT. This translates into CSARSPNQPQHF.

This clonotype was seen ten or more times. The CDR3 loop reads CASSPPASPNTEAFF. DNA of the CDR3: TGTGCCAGCTCACCCCCGGCCTCTCCGAACACTGAAGCTTTCTTT. The J gene is TRBJ1-1, the V gene TRBV18; D ambiguous. The CDR3 sequence is 15 residues long. Trimming shortened V by 3 bases and J by 1 base, and 12 bases separated the two germline ends. Germline assignment: CDR1 KGHSH and CDR2 LQKENI.

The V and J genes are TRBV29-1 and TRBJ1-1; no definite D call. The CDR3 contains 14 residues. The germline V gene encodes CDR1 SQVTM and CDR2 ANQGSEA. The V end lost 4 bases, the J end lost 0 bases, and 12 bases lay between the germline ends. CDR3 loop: CSVGSAGLNTEAFF. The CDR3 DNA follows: TGCAGCGTTGGGTCGGCGGGTTTGAACACTGAAGCTTTCTTT.

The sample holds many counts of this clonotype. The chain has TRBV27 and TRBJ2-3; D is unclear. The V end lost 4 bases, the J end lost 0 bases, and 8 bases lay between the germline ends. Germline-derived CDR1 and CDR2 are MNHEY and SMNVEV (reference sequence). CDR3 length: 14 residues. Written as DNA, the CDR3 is TGTGCCAGCAGTTGGGTTCGAAGCACAGATACGCAGTATTTT. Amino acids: CASSWVRSTDTQYF.

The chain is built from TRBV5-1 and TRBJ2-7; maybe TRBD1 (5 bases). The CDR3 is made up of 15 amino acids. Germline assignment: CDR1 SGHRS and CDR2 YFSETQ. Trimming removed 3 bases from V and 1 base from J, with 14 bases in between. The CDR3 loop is CASSSDSLASYEQYF. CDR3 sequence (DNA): TGCGCCAGCAGCTCCGACAGTCTCGCTTCCTACGAGCAGTACTTC.

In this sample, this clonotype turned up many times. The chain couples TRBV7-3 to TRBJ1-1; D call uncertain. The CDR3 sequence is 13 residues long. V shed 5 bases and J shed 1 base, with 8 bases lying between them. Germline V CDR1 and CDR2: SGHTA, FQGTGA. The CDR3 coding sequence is TGTGCCAGCAGCGCAACTAGGAACACTGAAGCTTTCTTT. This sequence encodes CASSATRNTEAFF. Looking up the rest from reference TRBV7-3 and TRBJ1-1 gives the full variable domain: GAGVSQTPSNKVTEKGKYVELRCDPISGHTALYWYRQSLGQGPEFLIYFQGTGAADDSGLPNDRFFAVRPEGSVSTLKIQRTERGDSAVYLCASSATRNTEAFFGQGTRLTVV.

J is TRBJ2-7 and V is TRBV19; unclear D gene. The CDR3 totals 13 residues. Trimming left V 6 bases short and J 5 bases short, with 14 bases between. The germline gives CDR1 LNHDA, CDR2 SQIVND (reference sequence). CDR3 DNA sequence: TGTGCCAGTAGCCTTGTAGATGGGGACGAGCAGTACTTC. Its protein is CASSLVDGDEQYF.

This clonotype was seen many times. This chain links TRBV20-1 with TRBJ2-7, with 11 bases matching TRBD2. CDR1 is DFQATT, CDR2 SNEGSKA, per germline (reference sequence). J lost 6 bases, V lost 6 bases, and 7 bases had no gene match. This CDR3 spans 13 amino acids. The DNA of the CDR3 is TGCAGTGCACCGCTAGCGGGAGGTTCCGAGCAGTACTTC. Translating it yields CSAPLAGGSEQYF.

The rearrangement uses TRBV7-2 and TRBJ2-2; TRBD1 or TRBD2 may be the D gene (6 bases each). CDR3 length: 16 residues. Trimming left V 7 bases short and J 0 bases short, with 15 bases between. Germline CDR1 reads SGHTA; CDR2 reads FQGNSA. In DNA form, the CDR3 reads TGTGCCAGCACTCAGCCGGGGGCTTCGAACACCGGGGAGCTGTTTTTT. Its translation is CASTQPGASNTGELFF.